These 24 T cell receptor beta chains share one sample of origin, sequenced in a study of B cell selection in AIRE deficiency. Using immunoSEQ multiplex PCR, the repertoire was profiled, and TCRdb retains in-frame clones only, with some absent. This table has over 1,500 clones, 80% to 90% appearing once. Regulatory T cells were sorted as CD4+CD25hiCD127low/negative cells. Sequencing was done on a sample of CD4+CD25+ Tregs sorted from PBMCs. The receptors shown here come from a human donor in good health.

This rearrangement joins TRBV6-6 to TRBJ2-7, with a tentative D call TRBD2 (6 bases). The CDR3 has 15 amino acids. Germline V gene data show CDR1 as MNHNY and CDR2 as SVGAGI (reference sequence). The V gene lost 6 bases and the J gene lost 5 bases, with 20 bases spanning the gap. Here the CDR3 reads CASRPGLGAVDEQYF. Written as DNA, the CDR3 is TGTGCCAGCAGGCCGGGACTTGGGGCAGTGGACGAGCAGTACTTC.

The gene calls are TRBV29-1 and TRBJ2-3, with D possibly being TRBD1 (6 bases). Trimming took 8 bases from V and 0 from J, leaving 15 bases between them. Germline CDR1 is SQVTM and CDR2 is ANQGSEA. The CDR3 contains 14 residues. This chain's CDR3 is CSTTTGFSTDTQYF. The CDR3 DNA reads TGCAGCACCACCACAGGGTTTAGCACAGATACGCAGTATTTT.

The rearrangement uses TRBV2 and TRBJ2-7, with no clear D. The CDR3 consists of 12 residues. Trimming shortened V by 3 bases and J by 6 bases, and 9 bases separated the two germline ends. The germline V gene encodes CDR1 SNHLY and CDR2 FYNNEI. The CDR3 DNA follows: TGTGCCAGCAGTGACTTGTGGGGCGAGCAGTACTTC. Translating it yields CASSDLWGEQYF.

The genes are TRBV27 and TRBJ2-1; D is perhaps TRBD2 (6 bases). Germline assignment: CDR1 MNHEY and CDR2 SMNVEV (reference sequence). This CDR3 is built from 17 residues. The V end lost 2 bases, the J end lost 1 base, and 15 bases lay between the germline ends. The DNA for the CDR3 is TGTGCCAGCAGTTTAATTGGGGGACTGAATTCCTACAATGAGCAGTTCTTC. Amino acid sequence: CASSLIGGLNSYNEQFF.

Only one count was recorded for this clone. The rearrangement joins TRBV9 to TRBJ2-1; tentatively, D is TRBD2 (5 bases). Germline CDR1 SGDLS, CDR2 YYNGEE. This CDR3 has 12 residues. Trimming removed 4 bases at V and 3 bases at J, with 5 bases between. Here the CDR3 reads CASSRDYNEQFF. CDR3 sequence (DNA): TGTGCCAGCAGCCGGGACTACAATGAGCAGTTCTTC. Full variable domain (outside the CDR3, taken from reference TRBV9 and TRBJ2-1): DSGVTQTPKHLITATGQRVTLRCSPRSGDLSVYWYQQSLDQGLQFLIQYYNGEERAKGNILERFSAQQFPDLHSELNLSSLELGDSALYFCASSRDYNEQFFGPGTRLTVL.

The chain carries TRBV4-1 and TRBJ2-2, with 8 bases lining up with TRBD1. Germline V gene data show CDR1 as MGHRA and CDR2 as YSYEKL. Losses at the gene ends were 4 bases for V and 5 bases for J; bases not matched to a gene: 9. This CDR3 spans 16 amino acids. The CDR3 nucleotides read TGCGCCAGCAGCCCCCCAGGGGGCGGTGTTACCGGGGAGCTGTTTTTT. Translated, it gives CASSPPGGGVTGELFF.

The chain combines TRBV9 with TRBJ2-7, with D possibly being TRBD1 (5 bases). V dropped 0 bases and J dropped 4 bases, with 14 bases sitting between them. The CDR3 loop spans 15 amino acids. Per germline, CDR1 SGDLS and CDR2 YYNGEE. CDR3: CASSVAPGPNYEQYF. Written as DNA, the CDR3 is TGTGCCAGCAGCGTAGCCCCAGGGCCTAATTACGAGCAGTACTTC.

This chain links TRBV19 with TRBJ1-5; D might be TRBD1 (5 bases). The germline CDR1 and CDR2 sequences are LNHDA and SQIVND (reference sequence). The CDR3 has 16 residues. Trimming took off 7 bases at V and 0 bases at J, with 16 bases between the two ends. DNA of the CDR3: TGTGCCAGTATGGGGTTCGGGGGATATAGCAATCAGCCCCAGCATTTT. Its translation is CASMGFGGYSNQPQHF. Complete variable domain (other parts from reference TRBV19 and TRBJ1-5): DGGITQSPKYLFRKEGQNVTLSCEQNLNHDAMYWYRQDPGQGLRLIYYSQIVNDFQKGDIAEGYSVSREKKESFPLTVTSAQKNPTAFYLCASMGFGGYSNQPQHFGDGTRLSIL.

The chain couples TRBV6-6 to TRBJ1-1, with D possibly TRBD1 on 6 matching bases. The germline V gene has CDR1 MNHNY and CDR2 SVGAGI (reference sequence). The CDR3 totals 14 residues. With 4 bases removed from V and 4 bases from J, the gap between germline ends came to 13 bases. The DNA of the CDR3 is TGTGCCAGCAGTTGGGGACAACCGGGCACTGAAGCTTTCTTT. Its protein product is CASSWGQPGTEAFF.

V usage is TRBV7-2 and J usage is TRBJ2-7, with 9 bases lining up with TRBD2. The CDR3 spans 19 residues. Unmatched junction bases numbered 23, after V lost 5 bases and J lost 6 bases. CDR1 SGHTA and CDR2 FQGNSA come from the germline V gene. The CDR3 DNA reads TGTGCCAGCAGCCCCCGAGGTAGCGGGAGAGTCGGAAGGGCGGGCGAGCAGTACTTC. As protein: CASSPRGSGRVGRAGEQYF.

The chain has TRBV19 and TRBJ1-5; the D is unclear. The CDR3 consists of 16 residues. Germline V gene data show CDR1 as LNHDA and CDR2 as SQIVND (reference sequence). Trimming pared 1 base from V and 1 base from J, leaving 11 bases between. CDR3 protein: CASSIVGRLSNQPQHF. The CDR3 nucleotides read TGTGCCAGTAGTATAGTAGGCAGGCTCAGCAATCAGCCCCAGCATTTT.

The chain carries TRBV5-8 and TRBJ1-5, with D tentatively TRBD1 (5 bases). This CDR3 contains 15 residues. V dropped 8 bases and J dropped 0 bases, with 15 bases sitting between them. Germline V gene lookup returns CDR1 SGHTS and CDR2 YDEGEE. CDR3 region: CASQLWGYSNQPQHF. Here the CDR3 DNA reads TGTGCCAGTCAGCTTTGGGGGTATAGCAATCAGCCCCAGCATTTT.

The chain employs TRBV19 and TRBJ1-2; D not resolved. The CDR3 consists of 16 residues. Germline assignment: CDR1 LNHDA and CDR2 SQIVND (reference sequence). V lost 2 bases, J lost 0 bases, and 13 bases lay in between. The CDR3 region has the DNA TGTGCCAGTAGTATAAGGAGGGATTGGGCTAACTATGGCTACACCTTC. Amino acid sequence: CASSIRRDWANYGYTF.

The chain couples TRBV28 to TRBJ2-3; D is possibly TRBD1 (5 bases). Germline CDR1 reads MDHEN; CDR2 reads SYDVKM. The ends were cut back, 8 bases at V and 4 bases at J, with 19 bases in the middle. The CDR3 length is 15 residues. The CDR3 here is CASGAWLGQADTQYF. Written as DNA, the CDR3 is TGTGCCAGCGGTGCATGGCTGGGGCAGGCAGATACGCAGTATTTT.

V usage is TRBV9 and J usage is TRBJ1-2; D possibly corresponds to TRBD1 (6 bases). The CDR3 totals 16 residues. V was shortened by 2 bases and J by 3 bases, with 17 bases between the two germline ends. CDR1 is SGDLS, CDR2 YYNGEE, per germline. CDR3 residues: CASSVGGVGYYYGYTF. In DNA form, the CDR3 reads TGTGCCAGCAGCGTTGGGGGCGTAGGATACTACTATGGCTACACCTTC.

The chain carries TRBV5-6 and TRBJ2-7, with TRBD1 as a possible D gene (6 bases). Germline CDR1 reads SGHDT; CDR2 reads YYEEEE. The CDR3 is 18 amino acids. The V end lost 1 base, the J end lost 6 bases, and 26 bases lay between the germline ends. CDR3 sequence (DNA): TGTGCCAGCAGCTTGAGTATCCGGGGAAGGGGGATTCCTGGCGAGCAGTACTTC. The encoded protein is CASSLSIRGRGIPGEQYF.

The chain has TRBV6-1 and TRBJ2-7; TRBD1 agrees at 8 bases. The CDR3 sequence is 14 residues long. The trim removed 6 bases at V and 2 bases at J, leaving 6 bases unmatched. Looked up from germline, CDR1 is MNHNS and CDR2 is SASEGT. The CDR3 DNA is TGTGCCAGCAGGATATCAGGGGGCGCCTACGAGCAGTACTTC. Protein product: CASRISGGAYEQYF.

The V and J genes are TRBV6-5 and TRBJ2-3; 7 bases agree with TRBD1. The CDR3 runs 15 residues. The germline V gene has CDR1 MNHEY and CDR2 SVGAGI. With 3 bases clipped from V and 2 bases from J, the junction kept 5 bases outside the gene matches. This chain's CDR3 is CASSYDRAHTDTQYF. CDR3 bases: TGTGCCAGCAGTTATGACAGGGCCCACACAGATACGCAGTATTTT.

The chain is built from TRBV5-1 and TRBJ2-2; 7 nucleotides align to TRBD2. Germline CDR1 and CDR2: SGHRS and YFSETQ. The CDR3 loop spans 14 amino acids. Germline trimming cut 1 base from V and 7 bases from J; bases unmatched to any gene: 4. In DNA, the CDR3 is TGCGCCAGCAGCTTGAGCGGGACCCACGGGGAGCTGTTTTTT. Amino acids: CASSLSGTHGELFF.

This chain connects TRBV27 to TRBJ2-7, with 7 bases identical to TRBD2. This CDR3 contains 13 residues. Germline-derived CDR1 and CDR2 are MNHEY and SMNVEV (reference sequence). Trimming at V came to 3 bases and at J to 4 bases, leaving 3 bases not matched to a gene. The CDR3 nucleotides are TGTGCCAGCAGTTTGCGGGAGCGGTACGAGCAGTACTTC. Translating gives CASSLRERYEQYF.

The chain's CDR3 is CASSPRVSSRTDTQYF. CDR3 sequence (DNA): TGTGCCAGCAGTCCCCGGGTATCCTCAAGGACAGATACGCAGTATTTT. The V gene is TRBV27, the J gene TRBJ2-3; D remains unclear. CDR1 is MNHEY, CDR2 SMNVEV, per germline (reference sequence). Trimming removed 5 bases at V and 3 bases at J, with 18 bases between. The CDR3 extends over 16 amino acids.

The table lists this clone with a count of one. The rearrangement uses TRBV9 and TRBJ1-3, with D tentatively TRBD1 (5 bases). This CDR3 contains 14 residues. Germline V lookup: CDR1 SGDLS, CDR2 YYNGEE. V was cut by 4 bases and J by 10 bases, with 18 bases left in between. CDR3 in DNA: TGTGCCAGCAGCCCAGTTACAGGTGCCCCAACCATATATTTT. Translation gives CASSPVTGAPTIYF. The whole variable domain, filled in from reference TRBV9 and TRBJ1-3, reads DSGVTQTPKHLITATGQRVTLRCSPRSGDLSVYWYQQSLDQGLQFLIQYYNGEERAKGNILERFSAQQFPDLHSELNLSSLELGDSALYFCASSPVTGAPTIYFGEGSWLTVV.

This chain uses TRBV10-3 with TRBJ1-1, with D possibly matching TRBD1 (5 bases). Germline loops: CDR1 ENHRY, CDR2 SYGVKD. Trimming stripped 6 bases from V and 3 bases from J, with 11 bases between. This CDR3 is 13 amino acids long. This CDR3 is CAISFGGDTEAFF. The CDR3 nucleotides are TGTGCCATCAGCTTCGGGGGGGACACTGAAGCTTTCTTT.

This clone was seen once. CDR3 protein: CSVNQAGGANEQFF. The CDR3 region has the DNA TGCAGCGTTAATCAAGCGGGAGGGGCCAATGAGCAGTTCTTC. V gene TRBV29-1 combines with J gene TRBJ2-1; 10 nucleotides align to TRBD2. Trimming took 5 bases from V and 6 from J; bases not matched to a gene: 7. CDR1 and CDR2 (germline): SQVTM, ANQGSEA. CDR3 length: 14 amino acids.